Listed below are T cell receptor beta chains from one sample, sequenced in a study of blood T cell repertoires in COVID-19. TCRdb keeps only in-frame clones here, not all; method: immunoSEQ multiplex PCR. The table lists 100,000 to 150,000 clones, around 80% of them singletons, with 5.5% to 6% in the top ten. Material: peripheral blood. The origin of the receptors is a man aged 80 or over with active or convalescent COVID-19. CDR3s include the opening cysteine and the closing phenylalanine or tryptophan. A D gene is named only where the DNA matches it firmly. Clone size is stated in some rows and not others, as once, few, many or a class when expanded.

V: TRBV28; size: .; D: .; J: TRBJ2-1; length: 11; DNA: TGTGCCAGCAGTGTCGCAGGTGAGCAGTTCTTC; CDR3: CASSVAGEQFF
V: TRBV7-9; size: .; D: TRBD1; J: TRBJ2-2; length: 14; DNA: TGTGCCAGCAAATCGACAGGGCTATCCGGGGAGCTGTTTTTT; CDR3: CASKSTGLSGELFF
V: TRBV6-2/TRBV6-3; size: .; D: TRBD1; J: TRBJ2-7; length: 14; DNA: TGTGCCAGCAGTTACTGGGACAGGGGTGACGAGCAGTACTTC; CDR3: CASSYWDRGDEQYF
V: TRBV5-6; size: .; D: TRBD1; J: TRBJ1-5; length: 14; DNA: TGTGCCAGCAGCCTGACAGGGATGGGTCAGCCCCAGCATTTT; CDR3: CASSLTGMGQPQHF
V: TRBV6-5; size: .; D: .; J: TRBJ1-1; length: 13; DNA: TGTGCCAGCATGGGACACTGGAACACTGAAGCTTTCTTT; CDR3: CASMGHWNTEAFF
V: TRBV5-4; size: once; D: .; J: TRBJ1-2; length: 13; DNA: TGTGCCAGCACCTTAGAAGGGAGGTATGGCTACACCTTC; CDR3: CASTLEGRYGYTF
V: TRBV5-4; size: .; D: TRBD2; J: TRBJ2-5; length: 15; DNA: TGTGCCAGCAGCTGGACTAGCGGGAGTGAAGAGACCCAGTACTTC; CDR3: CASSWTSGSEETQYF
V: TRBV30; size: few; D: TRBD1; J: TRBJ2-2; length: 16; DNA: TGTGCCTGGAGGGGGATCAGACAGGGGGTCACCGGGGAGCTGTTTTTT; CDR3: CAWRGIRQGVTGELFF
V: TRBV6-1; size: .; D: TRBD1; J: TRBJ1-5; length: 16; DNA: TGTGCCAGCAGTGAACTAGGACAGGGTAGGAATCAGCCCCAGCATTTT; CDR3: CASSELGQGRNQPQHF
V: TRBV5-4; size: .; D: .; J: TRBJ2-1; length: 13; DNA: TGTGCCAGCCGGAACAGGGTATCGGATGAGCAGTTCTTC; CDR3: CASRNRVSDEQFF
V: TRBV6-5; size: few; D: TRBD1; J: TRBJ2-7; length: 15; DNA: TGTGCCAGCAGTTCCACCGGGACAGGGGGCTACGAGCAGTACTTC; CDR3: CASSSTGTGGYEQYF
V: TRBV2; size: .; D: TRBD1; J: TRBJ2-7; length: 15; DNA: TGTGCCAGCAGTCTACAGGGGGGCGGCTCCTACGAGCAGTACTTC; CDR3: CASSLQGGGSYEQYF
V: TRBV6-2/TRBV6-3; size: .; D: .; J: TRBJ1-5; length: 17; DNA: TGTGCCAGCAGTTACCCCGCAGGGCCCAATAGCAATCAGCCCCAGCATTTT; CDR3: CASSYPAGPNSNQPQHF
V: TRBV7-2; size: .; D: TRBD1; J: TRBJ2-3; length: 19; DNA: TGTGCCAGCAGCTCGCCCCCCCGATTCGGGACAGATTTTGCAGATACGCAGTATTTT; CDR3: CASSSPPRFGTDFADTQYF
V: TRBV12-5; size: .; D: TRBD1; J: TRBJ1-2; length: 13; DNA: TGTGCTAGTGGTTCGACAGGGGAGTTTGGCTACACCTTC; CDR3: CASGSTGEFGYTF
V: TRBV5-5; size: .; D: .; J: TRBJ1-5; length: 15; DNA: TGTGCCAGCAGCCGCCAAGACGGACTTAAGGGGCCCCAGCATTTT; CDR3: CASSRQDGLKGPQHF
V: TRBV27; size: many; D: .; J: TRBJ1-6; length: 14; DNA: TGTGCCAGCAGTCCAAGGGCGGGAGGTTCACCCCTCCACTTT; CDR3: CASSPRAGGSPLHF
V: TRBV27; size: .; D: TRBD1; J: TRBJ1-1; length: 15; DNA: TGTGCCAGCAGTTTATTGGCAGGGGGTAACACTGAAGCTTTCTTT; CDR3: CASSLLAGGNTEAFF
V: TRBV3-1/TRBV3-2; size: .; D: TRBD1; J: TRBJ2-2; length: 17; DNA: TGTGCCAGCAGCCAAAGCAGGGGGCACAGAGGCACCGGGGAGCTGTTTTTT; CDR3: CASSQSRGHRGTGELFF
V: TRBV27; size: .; D: .; J: TRBJ1-6; length: 15; DNA: TGTGCCAGCATGCCCAACGGGGGCTATAATTCACCCCTCCACTTT; CDR3: CASMPNGGYNSPLHF
V: TRBV12-3/TRBV12-4; size: .; D: .; J: TRBJ2-5; length: 13; DNA: TGTGCCAGCAGCTCCAGGGTCGGAGAGACCCAGTACTTC; CDR3: CASSSRVGETQYF
V: TRBV5-4; size: .; D: .; J: TRBJ2-3; length: 17; DNA: TGTGCCAGCAGCTCGCGACCCCCCGCCGGGGAGGTGGATACGCAGTATTTT; CDR3: CASSSRPPAGEVDTQYF
V: TRBV6-5; size: .; D: TRBD1; J: TRBJ2-1; length: 13; DNA: TGTGCCAGCAGGAACCCAGGGGGTAATGAGCAGTTCTTC; CDR3: CASRNPGGNEQFF
V: TRBV10-3; size: once; D: .; J: TRBJ2-7; length: 13; DNA: TGTGCCATCAGTGATGGGGGGACCTACGAGCAGTACTTC; CDR3: CAISDGGTYEQYF
V: TRBV6-5; size: .; D: TRBD2; J: TRBJ2-7; length: 15; DNA: TGTGCCAGCAGTCGGACTAGCGGGGCGAACTACGAGCAGTACTTC; CDR3: CASSRTSGANYEQYF
V: TRBV5-4; size: .; D: TRBD1; J: TRBJ1-2; length: 15; DNA: TGTGCCAGCAGTATAGGGCAGGGGGCACGGCGTGGCTACACCTTC; CDR3: CASSIGQGARRGYTF
V: TRBV7-3; size: .; D: TRBD2; J: TRBJ2-3; length: 15; DNA: TGTGCCAGCAGCCTTCAGCGGGGGGGTACAGATACGCAGTATTTT; CDR3: CASSLQRGGTDTQYF
V: TRBV15; size: once; D: TRBD1; J: TRBJ1-1; length: 15; DNA: TGTGCCACCAGCAAAGGGACAGTCCTGAACACTGAAGCTTTCTTT; CDR3: CATSKGTVLNTEAFF
V: TRBV6-1; size: once; D: TRBD1; J: TRBJ1-1; length: 17; DNA: TGTGCCAGCAGTGAACCGGGACAGGGGGCCTGGGGCACTGAAGCTTTCTTT; CDR3: CASSEPGQGAWGTEAFF
V: TRBV5-1; size: .; D: TRBD1; J: TRBJ1-2; length: 18; DNA: TGCGCCAGCAGCTTAAGGACAGGCGACTCTCTTGTCGACTATGGCTACACCTTC; CDR3: CASSLRTGDSLVDYGYTF
V: TRBV19; size: .; D: .; J: TRBJ1-1; length: 13; DNA: TGTGCCAGTAGTTCCACAGGGAACACTGAAGCTTTCTTT; CDR3: CASSSTGNTEAFF
V: TRBV4-1; size: .; D: .; J: TRBJ2-5; length: 14; DNA: TGCGCCAGCAGCCGGTCTTGGATCGGGGAGACCCAGTACTTC; CDR3: CASSRSWIGETQYF
V: TRBV12-3/TRBV12-4; size: .; D: .; J: TRBJ1-6; length: 13; DNA: TGTGCCAGCAGTTTCAGGGAAGGATCACCCCTCCACTTT; CDR3: CASSFREGSPLHF
V: TRBV18; size: once; D: TRBD1; J: TRBJ2-1; length: 15; DNA: TGTGCCAGCTCGAAGGACAGGGGGGTCTACAATGAGCAGTTCTTC; CDR3: CASSKDRGVYNEQFF
V: TRBV6-5; size: .; D: .; J: TRBJ1-2; length: 12; DNA: TGTGCCAGCAGTTACGGAGGGAATGGCTACACCTTC; CDR3: CASSYGGNGYTF
V: TRBV19; size: .; D: TRBD1; J: TRBJ1-5; length: 15; DNA: TGTGCCAGTAATATGGGGACAGATAGCAATCAGCCCCAGCATTTT; CDR3: CASNMGTDSNQPQHF
V: TRBV27; size: once; D: TRBD1; J: TRBJ2-3; length: 15; DNA: TGTGCCAGCAGTCCCGGGACAGGGGGTGGAGATACGCAGTATTTT; CDR3: CASSPGTGGGDTQYF
V: TRBV18; size: few; D: .; J: TRBJ2-7; length: 13; DNA: TGTGCCAGCTCACCGCGGACAGAGGGCGAGCAGTACTTC; CDR3: CASSPRTEGEQYF
V: TRBV3-1/TRBV3-2; size: .; D: TRBD1; J: TRBJ1-6; length: 15; DNA: TGTGCCAGCAGCCCCCGGGACAGGGGGCAGGCACCCCTCCACTTT; CDR3: CASSPRDRGQAPLHF
V: TRBV6-5; size: .; D: .; J: TRBJ1-1; length: 14; DNA: TGTGCCAGCAGTTACTCGGACAGGAACACTGAAGCTTTCTTT; CDR3: CASSYSDRNTEAFF
V: TRBV5-5; size: .; D: .; J: TRBJ1-2; length: 14; DNA: TGTGCCAGCAGCCCCAGGGGCGAAAACTATGGCTACACCTTC; CDR3: CASSPRGENYGYTF
V: TRBV25-1; size: .; D: .; J: TRBJ1-4; length: 16; DNA: TGTGCCAGCAGTGACATAGCTGGCAGGGGTAATGAAAAACTGTTTTTT; CDR3: CASSDIAGRGNEKLFF
V: TRBV5-5; size: .; D: TRBD2; J: TRBJ2-1; length: 16; DNA: TGTGCCAGCAGCCGGGAAATGCGGGGGACCTACAATGAGCAGTTCTTC; CDR3: CASSREMRGTYNEQFF
V: TRBV7-2; size: .; D: TRBD1; J: TRBJ2-7; length: 15; DNA: TGTGCCAGCAGCCAGGAAGCCGGGACAGTGAGGGAGCAGTACTTC; CDR3: CASSQEAGTVREQYF